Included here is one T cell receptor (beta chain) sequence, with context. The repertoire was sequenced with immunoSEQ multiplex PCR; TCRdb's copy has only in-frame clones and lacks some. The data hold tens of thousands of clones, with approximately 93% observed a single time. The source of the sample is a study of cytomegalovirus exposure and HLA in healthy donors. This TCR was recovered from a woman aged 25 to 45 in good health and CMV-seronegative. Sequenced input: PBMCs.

The CDR3 loop reads CASSDQGDRVLYSNQPQHF. The CDR3 region has the DNA TGTGCCAGCAGTGACCAAGGGGACAGGGTACTTTATAGCAATCAGCCCCAGCATTTT. This chain uses TRBV6-1 with TRBJ1-5; 9 positions agree with TRBD1. Germline lookup yields CDR1 MNHNS and CDR2 SASEGT. Trimming cost V 3 bases and J 0 bases; bases outside gene matches: 12. This CDR3 contains 19 residues.